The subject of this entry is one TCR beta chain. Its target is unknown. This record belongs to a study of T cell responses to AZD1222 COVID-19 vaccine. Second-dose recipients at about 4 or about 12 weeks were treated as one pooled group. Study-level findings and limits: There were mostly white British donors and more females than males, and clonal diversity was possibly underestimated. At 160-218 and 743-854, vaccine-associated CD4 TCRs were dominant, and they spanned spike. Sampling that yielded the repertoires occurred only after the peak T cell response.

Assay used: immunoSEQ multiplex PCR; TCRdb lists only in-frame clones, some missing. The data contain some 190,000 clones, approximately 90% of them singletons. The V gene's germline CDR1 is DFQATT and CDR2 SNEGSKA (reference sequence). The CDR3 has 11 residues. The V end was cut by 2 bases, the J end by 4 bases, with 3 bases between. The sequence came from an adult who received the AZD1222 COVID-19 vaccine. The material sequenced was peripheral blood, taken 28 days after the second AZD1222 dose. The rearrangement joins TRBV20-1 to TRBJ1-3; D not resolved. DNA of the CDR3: TGCAGTGCTAGACAGGGAAACACCATATATTTT. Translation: CSARQGNTIYF.